A selection of T cell receptor beta chains follows, all from one sample in a study of cytomegalovirus exposure and HLA in healthy donors. Generated by immunoSEQ multiplex PCR, the TCRdb table keeps only in-frame clones and is missing some. Seen here are 110,000 or so clones, roughly 79% observed once, and the top ten hold around 1.3%. The sequenced material came from PBMCs. The source is a man in his forties in good health and CMV-seronegative. CDR3s include the opening cysteine and the closing phenylalanine or tryptophan. D genes are given only for firm matches. A row's size may be missing; if present it is once, few, many or a size class.

J gene: TRBJ2-7; D gene: NA; V gene: TRBV10-1; clone size: NA; CDR3 DNA: TGCGCCAGCAGTAACCTGATAGGGGGATCCCTCTACGAGCAGTACTTC; CDR3 protein: CASSNLIGGSLYEQYF
J gene: TRBJ2-5; D gene: NA; V gene: TRBV9; clone size: NA; CDR3 DNA: TGTGCCAGCAGCGTATCACAGGGACAAGAGACCCAGTACTTC; CDR3 protein: CASSVSQGQETQYF
J gene: TRBJ2-1; D gene: TRBD1; V gene: TRBV19; clone size: few; CDR3 DNA: TGTGCCAGTACCGGGACAGGGTCAAATGGGCAGTTCTTC; CDR3 protein: CASTGTGSNGQFF
J gene: TRBJ2-3; D gene: TRBD1; V gene: TRBV4-1; clone size: few; CDR3 DNA: TGCGCCAGCAGCCAATCCAGACAGGACAGGTTGTATTTT; CDR3 protein: CASSQSRQDRLYF
J gene: TRBJ2-3; D gene: TRBD1; V gene: TRBV4-1; clone size: NA; CDR3 DNA: TGCGCCAGCAGCCAAACCGGGACAGGGGGTACAGATACGCAGTATTTT; CDR3 protein: CASSQTGTGGTDTQYF
J gene: TRBJ2-5; D gene: NA; V gene: TRBV15; clone size: NA; CDR3 DNA: TGTGCCACCAGCAGAGGGGGCGTGGAGACCCAGTACTTC; CDR3 protein: CATSRGGVETQYF
J gene: TRBJ1-5; D gene: NA; V gene: TRBV6-4; clone size: NA; CDR3 DNA: TGTGCCAGCAGTGACAGGGTTGGGAGTCAGCCCCAGCATTTT; CDR3 protein: CASSDRVGSQPQHF
J gene: TRBJ2-1; D gene: TRBD2; V gene: TRBV27; clone size: once; CDR3 DNA: TGTGCCAGCAGTTTCGGGACTAATTATAATGAGCAGTTCTTC; CDR3 protein: CASSFGTNYNEQFF
J gene: TRBJ1-6; D gene: NA; V gene: TRBV5-6; clone size: NA; CDR3 DNA: TGTGCCAGCAGCCATGGGGGCGTGCATAATTCACCCCTCCACTTT; CDR3 protein: CASSHGGVHNSPLHF
J gene: TRBJ2-7; D gene: NA; V gene: TRBV7-9; clone size: NA; CDR3 DNA: TGTGCCAGCAGACAGGGTTATGCCTACGAGCAGTACTTC; CDR3 protein: CASRQGYAYEQYF
J gene: TRBJ2-7; D gene: TRBD1; V gene: TRBV5-1; clone size: NA; CDR3 DNA: TGCGCCAGCAGCATTACAGGGGTTTACGAGCAGTACTTC; CDR3 protein: CASSITGVYEQYF
J gene: TRBJ2-1; D gene: TRBD2; V gene: TRBV19; clone size: NA; CDR3 DNA: TGTGCCAGCCGAAACGCTGGGATAGCGGGAGGGAATGAGCAGTTCTTC; CDR3 protein: CASRNAGIAGGNEQFF
J gene: TRBJ2-7; D gene: NA; V gene: TRBV11-3; clone size: NA; CDR3 DNA: TGTGCCAGCAGCCCCATGTCGGGCTCCTACGAGCAGTACTTC; CDR3 protein: CASSPMSGSYEQYF
J gene: TRBJ2-7; D gene: TRBD2; V gene: TRBV4-3; clone size: NA; CDR3 DNA: TGCGCCAGCAGCCAAGATATCGGACTAGCGGGGTACGAGCAGTACTTC; CDR3 protein: CASSQDIGLAGYEQYF
J gene: TRBJ1-2; D gene: NA; V gene: TRBV5-6; clone size: NA; CDR3 DNA: TGTGCCAGCAGCGTCATGGGGGGGCGATACTATGGCTACACCTTC; CDR3 protein: CASSVMGGRYYGYTF
J gene: TRBJ2-7; D gene: NA; V gene: TRBV6-5; clone size: few; CDR3 DNA: TGTGCCAGCAGTTCATTCCAGGGATACGAGCAGTACTTC; CDR3 protein: CASSSFQGYEQYF
J gene: TRBJ2-3; D gene: NA; V gene: TRBV7-9; clone size: NA; CDR3 DNA: TGTGCCAGCAGCTCAGGGACAGATACGCAGTATTTT; CDR3 protein: CASSSGTDTQYF
J gene: TRBJ1-1; D gene: TRBD1; V gene: TRBV11-2; clone size: once; CDR3 DNA: TGTGCCAGCAGCTTGAGGGGGCTGGGGACTGAAGCTTTCTTT; CDR3 protein: CASSLRGLGTEAFF
J gene: TRBJ2-1; D gene: NA; V gene: TRBV6-5; clone size: few; CDR3 DNA: TGTGCCAGCAGTTACTCGTGGGGGGGCGGCGACAATGAGCAGTTCTTC; CDR3 protein: CASSYSWGGGDNEQFF
J gene: TRBJ2-1; D gene: TRBD2; V gene: TRBV5-8; clone size: once; CDR3 DNA: TGTGCCAGCAGCTTTCGGAGCGGGAGGCGGGCCCATGAGCAGTTCTTC; CDR3 protein: CASSFRSGRRAHEQFF
J gene: TRBJ2-1; D gene: TRBD2; V gene: TRBV19; clone size: NA; CDR3 DNA: TGTGCCAGTAGTATGGCTAGCGGGGGTTATGAGCAGTTCTTC; CDR3 protein: CASSMASGGYEQFF